A single sample is the source of the 22 T cell receptor beta chains below, sequenced in a study of blood T cell repertoires in COVID-19. Assay used: immunoSEQ multiplex PCR; TCRdb lists only in-frame clones, some missing. The table includes hundreds of thousands of clones, around 90% detected once. Sequencing was carried out using PBMCs or T cells enriched from blood (not recorded which). These receptors all stem from a man aged 25-45 years who had been exposed to COVID-19.

The rearrangement joins TRBV2 to TRBJ1-6, with 7 nucleotides matching TRBD1. This CDR3 comprises 18 residues. Germline CDR1 is SNHLY and CDR2 is FYNNEI. Trimming cost V 2 bases and J 0 bases; bases outside gene matches: 7. CDR3 region: CASSEHGWDSSYNSPLHF. CDR3 sequence (DNA): TGTGCCAGCAGTGAACATGGGTGGGACAGCTCCTATAATTCACCCCTCCACTTT. Variable domain in full (rest from reference TRBV2 and TRBJ1-6): EPEVTQTPSHQVTQMGQEVILRCVPISNHLYFYWYRQILGQKVEFLVSFYNNEISEKSEIFDDQFSVERPDGSNFTLKIRSTKLEDSAMYFCASSEHGWDSSYNSPLHFGNGTRLTVT.

The chain couples TRBV19 to TRBJ2-5; weak D call: TRBD2 (6 bases). The CDR3 is 15 residues long. CDR1 is LNHDA and CDR2 is SQIVND in the germline V gene (reference sequence). The germline V and J ends were trimmed by 1 base and 2 bases, with 11 bases remaining between them. The CDR3 nucleotides are TGTGCCAGTAGTATAGTCGGGGCGGGACAAGAGACCCAGTACTTC. Translation gives CASSIVGAGQETQYF.

The rearrangement links TRBV5-1 to TRBJ1-2; no clear D gene. The ends were cut back, 1 base at V and 8 bases at J, with 12 bases in the middle. Germline assignment: CDR1 SGHRS and CDR2 YFSETQ. CDR3 length: 13 residues. The CDR3 bases are TGCGCCAGCAGCTTGATCGAGGGCAGCGGCTACACCTTC. This codes for CASSLIEGSGYTF.

V usage is TRBV13 and J usage is TRBJ2-3; 8 bases agree with TRBD2. The V segment lost 6 bases and the J segment 3 bases; nucleotides outside the gene matches: 11. CDR3 length: 16 residues. CDR1 PRHDT and CDR2 FYEKMQ come from the germline V gene (reference sequence). The CDR3, as DNA: TGTGCCAGCAGTTTGCGGGGGGCGGGGAGAACAGATACGCAGTATTTT. Translation: CASSLRGAGRTDTQYF.

The chain carries TRBV18 and TRBJ1-2; D is uncertain. CDR1 KGHSH and CDR2 LQKENI come from the germline V gene. V lost 4 bases to trimming and J lost 8 bases, with 14 bases between them. This CDR3 spans 13 amino acids. The CDR3 sequence is CASSRSSGNGYTF. CDR3 DNA: TGTGCCAGCTCACGGTCGTCGGGGAACGGCTACACCTTC. Supplemented by reference TRBV18 and TRBJ1-2, the full variable domain reads NAGVMQNPRHLVRRRGQEARLRCSPMKGHSHVYWYRQLPEEGLKFMVYLQKENIIDESGMPKERFSAEFPKEGPSILRIQQVVRGDSAAYFCASSRSSGNGYTFGSGTRLTVV.

The gene calls are TRBV14 and TRBJ2-1; no definite D call. CDR1 is SGHDN, CDR2 FVKESK, per germline. This CDR3 is 12 amino acids long. Trimming pared 5 bases from V and 5 bases from J, leaving 7 bases between. CDR3 sequence: CASSLRNNEQFF. For the CDR3, the DNA is TGTGCCAGCAGCTTGAGGAACAATGAGCAGTTCTTC.

The J gene is TRBJ1-2, the V gene TRBV5-5; D not certain. Trimming removed 2 bases from V and 3 bases from J, with 11 bases in between. This CDR3 has 14 amino acids. The germline V gene encodes CDR1 SGHKS and CDR2 YYEKEE (reference sequence). As DNA, the CDR3 is TGTGCCAGCAGCTTCGTAGGCGAGGACTATGGCTACACCTTC. Translating it yields CASSFVGEDYGYTF.

The chain employs TRBV4-1 and TRBJ1-6; possibly TRBD1 for D (6 bases). Trimming shortened V by 1 base and J by 9 bases, and 10 bases separated the two germline ends. Germline CDR1 is MGHRA and CDR2 is YSYEKL. The CDR3 length is 14 residues. CDR3 nucleotides: TGCGCCAGCAGCCAAGGAGGGGGTAGTTCACCCCTCCACTTT. It yields the protein CASSQGGGSSPLHF.

The rearrangement joins TRBV6-1 to TRBJ1-4, with D maybe TRBD1 (5 bases). The CDR3 sequence is 15 residues long. Germline values: CDR1 MNHNS, CDR2 SASEGT. Trimming pared 3 bases from V and 2 bases from J, leaving 10 bases between. DNA of the CDR3: TGTGCCAGCAGTGACCAGGGAGGCACTAATGAAAAACTGTTTTTT. Encoded protein: CASSDQGGTNEKLFF.

This sequence joins TRBV9 and TRBJ1-2; no firm D call. CDR1 and CDR2 (germline): SGDLS, YYNGEE. CDR3 length: 14 residues. Trimming stripped 4 bases from V and 8 bases from J, with 18 bases between. CDR3 sequence: CASSPMIGLGGYTF. The CDR3 coding sequence is TGTGCCAGCAGCCCGATGATCGGCTTGGGCGGCTACACCTTC.

The genes are TRBV10-3 and TRBJ2-1, with TRBD2 matching 13 bases. Germline CDR1 is ENHRY and CDR2 is SYGVKD. The CDR3 covers 15 residues. With V trimmed by 2 bases and J by 9 bases, 4 bases remained unmatched. The CDR3 DNA reads as TGTGCCATCAGTGAGGAACTAGCGGGGGGGTCTGAGCAGTTCTTC. This sequence encodes CAISEELAGGSEQFF.

The chain recombines TRBV9 with TRBJ2-5, with 8 bases that match TRBD1. The V segment lost 3 bases and the J segment 4 bases; nucleotides outside the gene matches: 8. The CDR3 is 15 residues long. Germline V gene data show CDR1 as SGDLS and CDR2 as YYNGEE. CDR3 sequence: CASSGSGTGRETQYF. CDR3 nucleotides: TGTGCCAGCAGCGGATCCGGGACAGGTAGAGAGACCCAGTACTTC. The complete variable domain, with remaining parts taken from reference TRBV9 and TRBJ2-5, reads DSGVTQTPKHLITATGQRVTLRCSPRSGDLSVYWYQQSLDQGLQFLIQYYNGEERAKGNILERFSAQQFPDLHSELNLSSLELGDSALYFCASSGSGTGRETQYFGPGTRLLVL.

The rearrangement uses TRBV30 and TRBJ1-4, with 9 bases fitting TRBD1. This CDR3 is built from 15 residues. After removal of 0 bases from V and 5 bases from J, the junction contained 4 bases not matched to a gene. Germline CDR1 reads GTSNPN; CDR2 reads SVGIG (reference sequence). Here the CDR3 reads CAWSVWDRANEKLFF. The CDR3 DNA is TGTGCCTGGAGTGTTTGGGACAGGGCGAATGAAAAACTGTTTTTT.

This chain joins TRBV25-1 and TRBJ1-6, with D possibly TRBD1 on 5 matching bases. Trimming shortened V by 4 bases and J by 0 bases, and 10 bases separated the two germline ends. CDR1 MGHDK and CDR2 SYGVNS come from the germline V gene. CDR3 size: 16 residues. CDR3 protein: CASSARETSYNSPLHF. The CDR3 nucleotides read TGTGCCAGCAGTGCCAGGGAAACCTCCTATAATTCACCCCTCCACTTT. The full variable domain, in which reference TRBV25-1 and TRBJ1-6 provide the parts outside the CDR3, is EADIYQTPRYLVIGTGKKITLECSQTMGHDKMYWYQQDPGMELHLIHYSYGVNSTEKGDLSSESTVSRIRTEHFPLTLESARPSHTSQYLCASSARETSYNSPLHFGNGTRLTVT.

The chain joins TRBV15 to TRBJ2-7, with D perhaps matching TRBD2 (6 bases). CDR3 size: 14 residues. V lost 0 bases and J 5 bases, leaving 11 bases between the germline ends. CDR1 is LNHNV, CDR2 YYDKDF, per germline (reference sequence). CDR3 in amino acids: CATSREGLPNEQYF. CDR3 sequence (DNA): TGTGCCACCAGCAGAGAGGGACTCCCCAACGAGCAGTACTTC.

The chain joins TRBV11-2 to TRBJ2-3; D is possibly TRBD2 (6 bases). The CDR3 totals 15 residues. Germline V CDR1 and CDR2: SGHAT, FQNNGV. With 1 base removed from V and 4 bases from J, the gap between germline ends came to 12 bases. The CDR3 DNA sequence: TGTGCCAGCAGCTTAGTCGGCCCGGGAGCAGATACGCAGTATTTT. This gives the protein CASSLVGPGADTQYF.

In DNA, the CDR3 is TGTGCCAGCTCACCACTTCGACTAGCGGGGGCTTCCTACGAGCAGTACTTC. As protein: CASSPLRLAGASYEQYF. The V call is TRBV18, the J call TRBJ2-7, with 12 bases identical to TRBD2. The CDR3 is 17 amino acids. Germline CDR1 KGHSH, CDR2 LQKENI. The trim removed 1 base at V and 1 base at J, leaving 5 bases unmatched.

The chain is built from TRBV2 and TRBJ1-1, with D tentatively TRBD1 (6 bases). The CDR3 covers 17 residues. V lost 2 bases to trimming and J lost 4 bases, with 20 bases between them. Germline CDR1 SNHLY, CDR2 FYNNEI. DNA for the CDR3: TGTGCCAGCAGTGAATCATCGTCAGGACAGACGATCACTGAAGCTTTCTTT. This gives the protein CASSESSSGQTITEAFF.

The chain carries TRBV5-1 and TRBJ2-3, with D possibly matching TRBD1 (5 bases). Germline assignment: CDR1 SGHRS and CDR2 YFSETQ. This CDR3 is built from 13 residues. V dropped 4 bases and J dropped 5 bases, with 11 bases sitting between them. The DNA for the CDR3 is TGCGCCAGCAGCGCTGAAGGACAAGATACGCAGTATTTT. It codes for CASSAEGQDTQYF.

This clone was counted a single time. The J gene is TRBJ1-6, the V gene TRBV7-2; D gene uncertain. V was cut by 5 bases and J by 5 bases, with 7 bases left in between. This CDR3 region has 13 residues. Per the germline V gene, CDR1 is SGHTA and CDR2 is FQGNSA. CDR3 in amino acids: CASSEINNSPLHF. The CDR3 region has the DNA TGTGCCAGCAGCGAGATTAATAATTCACCCCTCCACTTT.

The chain uses TRBV19 and TRBJ1-2; weak D call: TRBD1 (5 bases). The germline V gene encodes CDR1 LNHDA and CDR2 SQIVND (reference sequence). The CDR3 has 14 residues. The V gene lost 3 bases and the J gene lost 2 bases, with 10 bases spanning the gap. The DNA of the CDR3 is TGTGCCAGTAGTATTGCGGGGCCAAACTATGGCTACACCTTC. Translating gives CASSIAGPNYGYTF.

As DNA, the CDR3 is TGCGCCAGCAGCTCCCGACTTTTACGCACAGATACGCAGTATTTT. Translating it yields CASSSRLLRTDTQYF. V and J are TRBV5-1 and TRBJ2-3; no clear D. The CDR3 loop spans 15 amino acids. Trimming removed 3 bases from V and 1 base from J, with 12 bases in between. The germline CDR1 and CDR2 sequences are SGHRS and YFSETQ.